Presented here are 32 T cell receptor beta chains from one specimen sequenced in a study of spatial heterogeneity in lung cancer. TCRdb redid the calling of the 5' RACE reads with MiXCR, one entry per CDR3 protein. The repertoire includes some 39,000 distinct CDR3 sequences, approximately 7% of them detected once, and around two fifths sits in the top ten. Time point indicated: sample taken at primary tumor resection. Unsorted whole RNA samples from tumor, nontumor lung or frozen PBMC were sequenced. The sequences come from PBMCs, collected at surgery. All receptors come from a female donor with early-stage non-small cell lung cancer.

The chain links TRBV30 to TRBJ2-7, with a weak D call TRBD2 (5 bases). This CDR3 has 13 amino acids. Looked up from germline, CDR1 is GTSNPN and CDR2 is SVGIG (reference sequence). Trimming removed 3 bases from V and 3 bases from J, with 12 bases in between. The DNA for the CDR3 is TGTGCCTGGAGCGGTAGAGGGCACTACGAGCAGTACTTC. Its translation is CAWSGRGHYEQYF.

There are a few counts of this clonotype. The chain links TRBV7-8 to TRBJ1-1, with TRBD1 as a possible D gene (6 bases). V dropped 0 bases and J dropped 3 bases, with 14 bases sitting between them. Germline V gives CDR1 SGHVS, CDR2 FQNEAQ. This CDR3 comprises 16 residues. The CDR3 DNA is TGTGCCAGCAGCTTAGCCCGGGGGCGGAAGGACACTGAAGCTTTCTTT. It specifies CASSLARGRKDTEAFF.

This clonotype was found many times. The chain carries TRBV12-3 or TRBV12-4 and TRBJ2-1, with D hard to call. V lost 2 bases to trimming and J lost 9 bases, with 5 bases between them. The CDR3 runs 11 residues. This CDR3 reads CASSLLSEQFF. CDR3 coding DNA: TGTGCCAGCAGTTTATTAAGTGAGCAGTTCTTC.

In this sample, this clonotype turned up many times. The V and J genes are TRBV7-2 and TRBJ2-1; 12 nucleotides agree with TRBD2. The CDR3 is 15 residues long. V lost 6 bases, J lost 6 bases, and 6 bases stayed unmatched. CDR1 and CDR2 (germline): SGHTA, FQGNSA. The CDR3, as DNA: TGTGCCAGCAGTCCAGCTAGCGGGGGGGCCAATGAGCAGTTCTTC. The encoded protein is CASSPASGGANEQFF.

This clonotype has a handful of counts. This chain links TRBV7-2 with TRBJ2-5, with 11 nucleotides matching TRBD2. CDR1 and CDR2 (germline): SGHTA, FQGNSA. V gave up 1 base and J gave up 2 bases; unmatched junction bases: 6. The CDR3 covers 17 residues. The CDR3 region is CASSLVVASGGQETQYF. The CDR3 coding sequence is TGTGCCAGCAGCTTAGTGGTGGCTAGCGGGGGGCAAGAGACCCAGTACTTC.

V gene TRBV11-2 combines with J gene TRBJ1-6, with 8 bases matching TRBD1. Germline lookup yields CDR1 SGHAT and CDR2 FQNNGV. The J segment lost 9 bases and the V segment lost 5 bases, leaving 6 bases of the junction unmatched. The CDR3 sequence is 14 residues long. In DNA, the CDR3 is TGTGCCAGCAGCGAAGCAGGGGGCGGTTCACCCCTCCACTTT. It yields the protein CASSEAGGGSPLHF. Looking up the rest from reference TRBV11-2 and TRBJ1-6 gives the full variable domain: EAGVAQSPRYKIIEKRQSVAFWCNPISGHATLYWYQQILGQGPKLLIQFQNNGVVDDSQLPKDRFSAERLKGVDSTLKIQPAKLEDSAVYLCASSEAGGGSPLHFGNGTRLTVT.

This clonotype was counted ten times or more. This sequence joins TRBV6-5 and TRBJ2-1, with D possibly TRBD2 on 5 matching bases. Germline CDR1 MNHEY, CDR2 SVGAGI. With 2 bases removed from V and 15 bases from J, the gap between germline ends came to 20 bases. CDR3 length equals 14 residues. The CDR3 bases are TGTGCCAGCAGTTACCGGGGAGCCGGGGTTAGATGGTTCTTC. This sequence encodes CASSYRGAGVRWFF.

The chain recombines TRBV5-1 with TRBJ1-1, with D unclear. The V and J ends lost 7 bases and 0 bases respectively, with 19 bases between them. The CDR3 length is 16 residues. CDR1 SGHRS and CDR2 YFSETQ come from the germline V gene. The CDR3 sequence: CASADQIQQMNTEAFF. CDR3 DNA sequence: TGCGCCAGCGCTGATCAGATACAGCAAATGAACACTGAAGCTTTCTTT.

The V gene is TRBV10-3, the J gene TRBJ2-7; 9 nucleotides align to TRBD2. The germline CDR1 and CDR2 sequences are ENHRY and SYGVKD. The CDR3 runs 13 residues. Trimming cost V 4 bases and J 6 bases; bases outside gene matches: 4. The CDR3 DNA sequence: TGTGCCATCAGTGGCGATAGCGGGGGCGAGCAGTACTTC. Its translation is CAISGDSGGEQYF.

Ten or more counts support this clonotype. The rearrangement links TRBV20-1 to TRBJ2-3; D might be TRBD1 (5 bases). From germline, CDR1 is DFQATT and CDR2 SNEGSKA (reference sequence). The germline V and J ends were trimmed by 0 bases and 0 bases, with 7 bases remaining between them. The CDR3 consists of 14 residues. The CDR3: CSARDRASTDTQYF. The CDR3 coding sequence is TGCAGTGCTAGAGACAGGGCTAGCACAGATACGCAGTATTTT.

Many counts were recorded for this clonotype. The gene calls are TRBV28 and TRBJ2-3; D may correspond to TRBD1 or TRBD2 (5 bases each). V gave up 3 bases and J gave up 1 base, with 17 bases separating them. The germline V gene encodes CDR1 MDHEN and CDR2 SYDVKM. This CDR3 comprises 17 residues. The CDR3 loop is CASSFPNGDLGTDTQYF. For the CDR3, the DNA is TGTGCCAGCAGTTTCCCTAACGGGGACCTTGGCACAGATACGCAGTATTTT.

This clonotype occurred many times. This chain joins TRBV7-9 and TRBJ2-3; the match to TRBD2 covers 7 bases. V trimming: 1 base; J trimming: 8 bases; junction bases outside the gene matches: 3. The length of the CDR3 is 13 residues. CDR1 is SEHNR, CDR2 FQNEAQ, per germline (reference sequence). The DNA for the CDR3 is TGTGCCAGCAGCTTAGATGGGAGGGGTACGCAGTATTTT. Encoded protein: CASSLDGRGTQYF.

This clonotype was counted ten times or more. J is TRBJ1-3 and V is TRBV18; perhaps TRBD1 as D (5 bases). CDR1 is KGHSH, CDR2 LQKENI, per germline. Trimming removed 3 bases from V and 2 bases from J, with 8 bases in between. The CDR3 spans 14 residues. The CDR3 region has the DNA TGTGCCAGCTCACCGGGGGACGCTGGAAACACCATATATTTT. It specifies CASSPGDAGNTIYF. The full variable domain, completed using reference TRBV18 and TRBJ1-3, is NAGVMQNPRHLVRRRGQEARLRCSPMKGHSHVYWYRQLPEEGLKFMVYLQKENIIDESGMPKERFSAEFPKEGPSILRIQQVVRGDSAAYFCASSPGDAGNTIYFGEGSWLTVV.

This clonotype was counted a few times. The chain employs TRBV20-1 and TRBJ2-3, with 10 positions matching TRBD1. The junction had 9 bases not matched to a gene; V was cut back by 2 bases and J by 4 bases. Per germline, CDR1 DFQATT and CDR2 SNEGSKA (reference sequence). The CDR3 is 16 residues long. DNA of the CDR3: TGCAGTGCTAGAAAAACGACAGGGGGCCTCGCAGATACGCAGTATTTT. Translating gives CSARKTTGGLADTQYF.

Many counts were recorded for this clonotype. The chain links TRBV6-2 or TRBV6-3 to TRBJ2-2; unclear D gene. Trimming shortened V by 11 bases and J by 4 bases, and 20 bases separated the two germline ends. Germline V CDR1 and CDR2: MNHEY, SVGEGT. The CDR3 length is 15 residues. CDR3 sequence reads: CAVCAASVATGELFF. As DNA, the CDR3 is TGTGCCGTGTGCGCCGCGAGCGTTGCCACCGGGGAGCTGTTTTTT.

This clonotype was detected a few times. The V gene is TRBV24-1, the J gene TRBJ2-2; 7 positions agree with TRBD1. Germline values: CDR1 KGHDR, CDR2 SFDVKD. The junction had 6 bases not matched to a gene; V was cut back by 4 bases and J by 2 bases. CDR3 length: 16 residues. CDR3 nucleotides: TGTGCCACCAGTGAGACGGGACAGCCCAACACCGGGGAGCTGTTTTTT. This encodes CATSETGQPNTGELFF.

This clonotype showed up just a few times. The J gene is TRBJ2-3, the V gene TRBV12-3 or TRBV12-4; 8 positions agree with TRBD2. Losses at the gene ends were 5 bases for V and 2 bases for J; bases not matched to a gene: 6. The CDR3 sequence is 15 residues long. DNA of the CDR3: TGTGCCAGCAGTCGCCAACTAGCGGCCACAGATACGCAGTATTTT. It is translated as CASSRQLAATDTQYF.

This clonotype was picked up a small number of times. As DNA, the CDR3 is TGTGCCAGCAGGGAGCGTTCGGCGGGAGATTACGAGCAGTACTTC. Its protein is CASRERSAGDYEQYF. The chain recombines TRBV2 with TRBJ2-7; 7 positions agree with TRBD2. The V gene end was trimmed by 6 bases and the J gene end by 4 bases; junction bases not matched to a gene: 12. This CDR3 is 15 amino acids long. CDR1 and CDR2 from the germline V gene are SNHLY and FYNNEI.

This clonotype was recorded many times. The rearrangement links TRBV3-1 to TRBJ2-3; 7 nucleotides match TRBD2. Per the germline V gene, CDR1 is LGHDT and CDR2 is YNNKEL (reference sequence). J lost 6 bases, V lost 3 bases, and 3 bases had no gene match. The CDR3 totals 13 residues. The CDR3 reads CASSQISGDTQYF. The CDR3 DNA is TGTGCCAGCAGCCAGATTAGCGGGGATACGCAGTATTTT.

This clonotype was counted ten times or more. CDR3 coding DNA: TGCGCCAGCAGCCAAATCAGGGTGACTGAAGCTTTCTTT. Translating gives CASSQIRVTEAFF. This chain links TRBV4-3 with TRBJ1-1; tentatively, D is TRBD1 (5 bases). CDR3 size: 13 residues. V lost 2 bases and J lost 5, with 9 bases in between. The germline V gene encodes CDR1 LGHNA and CDR2 YSLEER.

V gene TRBV7-2 combines with J gene TRBJ2-5; 7 positions agree with TRBD2. The CDR3 sequence is 14 residues long. Per germline, CDR1 SGHTA and CDR2 FQGNSA. V dropped 7 bases and J dropped 3; count of bases not matched to a gene: 8. For the CDR3, the DNA is TGTGCCAGCAAACTGATGGGGGGGAAAGAGACCCAGTACTTC. It is translated as CASKLMGGKETQYF.

This clonotype was picked up many times. J is TRBJ1-2 and V is TRBV6-5; possibly TRBD1 for D (6 bases). The CDR3 length is 14 residues. CDR1 and CDR2 (germline): MNHEY, SVGAGI. The V gene lost 4 bases and the J gene lost 8 bases, with 17 bases spanning the gap. This chain's CDR3 is CASSSLGGYEGYTF. The CDR3 nucleotides read TGTGCCAGCAGTTCGCTAGGGGGATACGAAGGCTACACCTTC.

This clonotype has a count of ten or more. This sequence joins TRBV6-6 and TRBJ2-3; unclear D gene. The CDR3 consists of 13 residues. The V gene's germline CDR1 is MNHNY and CDR2 SVGAGI (reference sequence). V was cut by 6 bases and J by 0 bases, with 7 bases left in between. CDR3 sequence: CASSRKSTDTQYF. The CDR3 DNA reads as TGTGCCAGCAGCCGCAAAAGCACAGATACGCAGTATTTT.

This clonotype was counted between two and nine times. This chain links TRBV5-1 with TRBJ1-1; D may be TRBD1 (5 bases). The CDR3 sequence is 16 residues long. V dropped 4 bases and J dropped 3 bases, with 19 bases sitting between them. CDR1 and CDR2 (germline): SGHRS, YFSETQ. The CDR3 DNA reads TGCGCCAGCAGCCCTGGGGGGTCAGGTCCTTACACTGAAGCTTTCTTT. It yields the protein CASSPGGSGPYTEAFF.

The rearrangement links TRBV5-1 to TRBJ2-1; D is ambiguous. Germline values: CDR1 SGHRS, CDR2 YFSETQ. Between the trimmed V and J ends, which lost 5 bases and 2 bases, there was a span of 8 bases. This CDR3 is 13 amino acids long. CDR3 sequence: CASRPTPYNEQFF. Here the CDR3 DNA reads TGCGCCAGCAGACCTACCCCCTACAATGAGCAGTTCTTC.

This clonotype was seen many times. The chain combines TRBV20-1 with TRBJ2-7, with 12 bases matching TRBD1. V was pared by 3 bases and J by 7 bases, with 7 bases of the junction left unmatched. The CDR3 has 14 amino acids. CDR1 is DFQATT and CDR2 is SNEGSKA in the germline V gene (reference sequence). CDR3 DNA sequence: TGCAGTGCTAGTTGGGACAGGGGGCTTGGTGAGCAGTACTTC. As protein: CSASWDRGLGEQYF.

The sample holds many counts of this clonotype. The chain uses TRBV4-1 and TRBJ2-4, with unresolved D. The germline V and J ends were trimmed by 0 bases and 0 bases, with 12 bases remaining between them. Germline values: CDR1 MGHRA, CDR2 YSYEKL. CDR3 length: 17 amino acids. CDR3 bases: TGCGCCAGCAGCCAAGATTTGGCAGCACTAGCCAAAAACATTCAGTACTTC. Amino acid sequence: CASSQDLAALAKNIQYF.

This clonotype was detected many times. The V and J genes are TRBV4-3 and TRBJ2-1; D uncertain. The V gene's germline CDR1 is LGHNA and CDR2 YSLEER. Trimming took 4 bases from V and 9 from J, leaving 10 bases between them. The CDR3 runs 12 residues. CDR3 DNA: TGCGCCAGCAGCCTCCATTCAAGTGAGCAGTTCTTC. Encoded protein: CASSLHSSEQFF.

Ten or more counts support this clonotype. The rearrangement links TRBV3-1 to TRBJ1-4; D is unclear. Trimming took 1 base from V and 7 from J, leaving 4 bases between them. CDR1 and CDR2 from the germline V gene are LGHDT and YNNKEL (reference sequence). The CDR3 spans 12 residues. The chain's CDR3 is CASSQGFEKLFF. CDR3 sequence (DNA): TGTGCCAGCAGCCAAGGATTTGAAAAACTGTTTTTT.

The table lists this clonotype with many counts. V and J are TRBV5-6 and TRBJ2-3, with 15 bases identical to TRBD2. V trimming: 4 bases; J trimming: 9 bases; junction bases outside the gene matches: 6. This CDR3 comprises 15 residues. CDR1 SGHDT and CDR2 YYEEEE come from the germline V gene. The CDR3 loop reads CASSPGLAGGHTQYF. The CDR3 DNA sequence: TGTGCCAGCAGCCCCGGACTAGCGGGGGGGCACACGCAGTATTTT.

The chain has TRBV4-1 and TRBJ2-1; TRBD2 might be the D (5 bases). The CDR3 extends over 17 amino acids. The germline V and J ends were trimmed by 1 base and 6 bases, with 19 bases remaining between them. CDR1 is MGHRA, CDR2 YSYEKL, per germline. CDR3 protein: CASSQGELPRSVNEQFF. DNA for the CDR3: TGCGCCAGCAGCCAAGGGGAGCTCCCGCGCTCTGTCAATGAGCAGTTCTTC.

This clonotype was recorded many times. The chain couples TRBV3-1 to TRBJ2-1, with D perhaps TRBD2 (6 bases). V was clipped by 4 bases and J by 6 bases, with 13 bases between them. CDR1 is LGHDT and CDR2 is YNNKEL in the germline V gene (reference sequence). The CDR3 totals 14 residues. The CDR3 protein is CASSLRLVSNEQFF. The CDR3 DNA sequence: TGTGCCAGCAGCCTTAGACTAGTAAGCAATGAGCAGTTCTTC.